One sample yielded the 29 T cell receptor beta chains listed below, sequenced in a study of T cell responses to AZD1222 COVID-19 vaccine. Produced via immunoSEQ multiplex PCR; TCRdb's table is partial and in-frame only. The sample has about 180,000 clones, more than 70% seen once. This sample comprised peripheral blood, obtained 28 days after the second AZD1222 dose. These receptors all come from an adult who received the AZD1222 COVID-19 vaccine.

The V call is TRBV7-9, the J call TRBJ2-1; 7 bases match TRBD2. V was pared by 3 bases and J by 3 bases, with 5 bases of the junction left unmatched. Germline CDR1 is SEHNR and CDR2 is FQNEAQ (reference sequence). This CDR3 is built from 15 residues. CDR3 sequence: CASSFGGRVYNEQFF. CDR3 DNA: TGTGCCAGCAGCTTTGGAGGGAGGGTCTACAATGAGCAGTTCTTC.

The CDR3 region is CASRLMGQGGGYTF. CDR3 bases: TGTGCCAGCAGACTAATGGGACAGGGAGGCGGCTACACCTTC. The chain has TRBV28 and TRBJ1-2; 9 bases align to TRBD1. V was pared by 6 bases and J by 8 bases, with 10 bases of the junction left unmatched. CDR1 MDHEN and CDR2 SYDVKM come from the germline V gene. CDR3 size: 14 residues.

The chain carries TRBV4-2 and TRBJ2-5; D tentatively reads TRBD1 or TRBD2 (6 bases each). CDR1 is LGHNA and CDR2 is YNFKEQ in the germline V gene. The CDR3 has 15 residues. V lost 0 bases and J lost 5, with 13 bases in between. The CDR3 is CASSQDPRGAETQYF. The DNA of the CDR3 is TGTGCCAGCAGCCAAGATCCTAGGGGGGCTGAGACCCAGTACTTC.

The chain couples TRBV28 to TRBJ2-7; D ambiguous. Trimming removed 10 bases at V and 0 bases at J, with 16 bases between. The CDR3 length is 14 residues. CDR1 MDHEN and CDR2 SYDVKM come from the germline V gene. CDR3 in amino acids: CATESGRSSYEQYF. CDR3 in DNA: TGTGCCACAGAGTCGGGTAGGAGCTCCTACGAGCAGTACTTC.

This chain links TRBV6-2 or TRBV6-3 with TRBJ2-5, with D uncertain. Trimming took 1 base from V and 4 from J, leaving 13 bases between them. This CDR3 has 15 amino acids. Germline V gene lookup returns CDR1 MNHEY and CDR2 SVGEGT. The CDR3 here is CASSYFQPMGETQYF. The CDR3 coding sequence is TGTGCCAGCAGTTACTTTCAGCCTATGGGAGAGACCCAGTACTTC.

This clone was observed a handful of times. This rearrangement joins TRBV27 to TRBJ2-2; D perhaps matches TRBD1 (6 bases). The CDR3 length is 16 residues. Trimming pared 8 bases from V and 0 bases from J, leaving 16 bases between. Germline CDR1 reads MNHEY; CDR2 reads SMNVEV (reference sequence). The CDR3 DNA reads as TGTGCCAGCCGTACGGGACAACTCCCGAACACCGGGGAGCTGTTTTTT. It specifies CASRTGQLPNTGELFF.

About this clone: The sample carries other DNA sequences with the same CDR3. The chain recombines TRBV19 with TRBJ2-1; no firm D call. This CDR3 is 15 amino acids long. CDR1 and CDR2 from the germline V gene are LNHDA and SQIVND (reference sequence). The V end lost 5 bases, the J end lost 0 bases, and 11 bases lay between the germline ends. The CDR3 DNA follows: TGTGCCAGTAGTCTTGACCGGAGCTCCTACAATGAGCAGTTCTTC. The encoded protein is CASSLDRSSYNEQFF. The whole variable domain, filled in from reference TRBV19 and TRBJ2-1, reads DGGITQSPKYLFRKEGQNVTLSCEQNLNHDAMYWYRQDPGQGLRLIYYSQIVNDFQKGDIAEGYSVSREKKESFPLTVTSAQKNPTAFYLCASSLDRSSYNEQFFGPGTRLTVL.

The V gene is TRBV10-3, the J gene TRBJ2-1, with 10 nucleotides matching TRBD2. V was pared by 2 bases and J by 7 bases, with 11 bases of the junction left unmatched. The CDR3 consists of 17 residues. Germline lookup yields CDR1 ENHRY and CDR2 SYGVKD. The CDR3 nucleotides read TGTGCCATCAGTGAGGTAGCAACGGGACTAGCGAAGAATGAGCAGTTCTTC. Translating gives CAISEVATGLAKNEQFF.

This chain uses TRBV29-1 with TRBJ2-7, with 7 bases matching TRBD1. The CDR3 is made up of 12 amino acids. V shed 6 bases and J 3 bases; nucleotides not matched to a gene: 5. CDR1 SQVTM and CDR2 ANQGSEA come from the germline V gene. This CDR3 reads CSVRTGVYEQYF. The CDR3 DNA sequence: TGCAGCGTCAGGACAGGAGTCTACGAGCAGTACTTC.

This chain links TRBV13 with TRBJ2-7; 8 nucleotides line up with TRBD2. Unmatched junction bases numbered 9, after V lost 6 bases and J lost 2 bases. Germline loops: CDR1 PRHDT, CDR2 FYEKMQ (reference sequence). This CDR3 has 15 residues. CDR3: CASSLGVGLAYEQYF. In nucleotides, the CDR3 is TGTGCCAGCAGTCTTGGTGTGGGACTAGCCTACGAGCAGTACTTC.

The genes are TRBV11-3 and TRBJ2-5; TRBD1 matches 7 bases. V was clipped by 4 bases and J by 3 bases; unmatched bases: 5. Germline V gene data show CDR1 as SGHNT and CDR2 as YENEEA. CDR3 length equals 14 residues. The CDR3 bases are TGTGCCAGCAGCTCCCTAGGGGGCGAAGAGACCCAGTACTTC. Translating gives CASSSLGGEETQYF.

This chain joins TRBV28 and TRBJ2-7, with 8 bases aligning to TRBD2. The junction had 11 bases not matched to a gene; V was cut back by 1 base and J by 3 bases. The CDR3 runs 17 residues. Germline CDR1 reads MDHEN; CDR2 reads SYDVKM. In DNA form, the CDR3 reads TGTGCCAGCAGTTTATTTAGGGGAGCGGGAGCGGTCTACGAGCAGTACTTC. Protein sequence: CASSLFRGAGAVYEQYF.

The chain carries TRBV6-4 and TRBJ1-2; D is uncertain. The CDR3 runs to 14 residues. The V gene lost 0 bases and the J gene lost 4 bases, with 9 bases spanning the gap. The germline V gene has CDR1 MRHNA and CDR2 SNTAGT. The CDR3 sequence is CASSDSIGGYGYTF. In DNA form, the CDR3 reads TGTGCCAGCAGTGACTCGATCGGTGGCTATGGCTACACCTTC.

The chain joins TRBV28 to TRBJ2-5; TRBD1 matches at 8 bases. CDR3 length: 14 residues. CDR1 MDHEN and CDR2 SYDVKM come from the germline V gene. V lost 6 bases to trimming and J lost 4 bases; unmatched junction nucleotides: 7. The CDR3 is CASSWGQVGETQYF. CDR3 nucleotide sequence: TGTGCCAGCAGCTGGGGACAGGTGGGAGAGACCCAGTACTTC.

For the CDR3, the DNA is TGTGCCAGCAGCCACGGACAGCACAATTCACCCCTCCACTTT. Its protein product is CASSHGQHNSPLHF. The gene calls are TRBV7-2 and TRBJ1-6; D perhaps matches TRBD1 (6 bases). CDR3 length equals 14 residues. Deletions cut 5 bases from V and 7 bases from J, with 12 bases between. CDR1 and CDR2 from the germline V gene are SGHTA and FQGNSA.

The gene calls are TRBV6-5 and TRBJ2-7; no clear D gene. V lost 0 bases and J 2 bases, leaving 11 bases between the germline ends. This CDR3 spans 15 amino acids. Germline V gene sequence: CDR1 MNHEY, CDR2 SVGAGI. The CDR3 loop is CASSYSFRKTYEQYF. CDR3 nucleotide sequence: TGTGCCAGCAGTTACTCATTTAGAAAGACCTACGAGCAGTACTTC.

The chain employs TRBV11-3 and TRBJ2-7, with D possibly TRBD1 on 7 matching bases. V lost 3 bases to trimming and J lost 4 bases, with 10 bases between them. CDR3 size: 13 residues. Looked up from germline, CDR1 is SGHNT and CDR2 is YENEEA. The CDR3 region is CASSFRGEYEQYF. In nucleotides, the CDR3 is TGTGCCAGCAGCTTCAGGGGGGAGTACGAGCAGTACTTC. Supplemented by reference TRBV11-3 and TRBJ2-7, the full variable domain reads EAGVVQSPRYKIIEKKQPVAFWCNPISGHNTLYWYLQNLGQGPELLIRYENEEAVDDSQLPKDRFSAERLKGVDSTLKIQPAELGDSAVYLCASSFRGEYEQYFGPGTRLTVT.

J is TRBJ1-4 and V is TRBV11-1; 10 bases fit TRBD1. CDR1 and CDR2 (germline): SGHAT, FQDESV (reference sequence). The CDR3 runs to 15 residues. The V segment lost 5 bases and the J segment 7 bases; nucleotides outside the gene matches: 7. As DNA, the CDR3 is TGTGCCAGCAGCACTCCGGACAGGGGGAGTGAAAAACTGTTTTTT. Its protein is CASSTPDRGSEKLFF.

The chain combines TRBV7-2 with TRBJ1-1; 8 bases map to TRBD1. The CDR3 has 13 residues. After removal of 2 bases from V and 6 bases from J, the junction contained 2 bases not matched to a gene. Germline V gene data show CDR1 as SGHTA and CDR2 as FQGNSA. The CDR3 spells CASSLLQGAEAFF. In nucleotides, the CDR3 is TGTGCCAGCAGCTTATTACAGGGGGCTGAAGCTTTCTTT.

J is TRBJ1-2 and V is TRBV19; tentatively, D is TRBD1 (5 bases). Germline V CDR1 and CDR2: LNHDA, SQIVND (reference sequence). V shed 1 base and J shed 3 bases, with 15 bases lying between them. CDR3 length: 16 residues. DNA for the CDR3: TGTGCCAGTAGTATAGTGGGCCTCCAGGGTCACTATGGCTACACCTTC. Amino acids: CASSIVGLQGHYGYTF.

This rearrangement joins TRBV4-2 to TRBJ2-3, with 7 bases identical to TRBD1. CDR1 is LGHNA and CDR2 is YNFKEQ in the germline V gene. The CDR3 totals 15 residues. Trimming removed 4 bases from V and 6 bases from J; junction bases left unmatched: 10. In DNA, the CDR3 is TGTGCCAGCAGCCTACGACAGGGCGGTAGGGATACGCAGTATTTT. Protein sequence: CASSLRQGGRDTQYF.

This clone has more than one count but fewer than ten. The rearrangement links TRBV2 to TRBJ2-7; 8 bases fit TRBD1. The V gene end was trimmed by 6 bases and the J gene end by 3 bases; junction bases not matched to a gene: 7. Germline lookup yields CDR1 SNHLY and CDR2 FYNNEI. This CDR3 region has 14 residues. The DNA of the CDR3 is TGTGCCAGCAGGGGGGGACAGGCTAACTACGAGCAGTACTTC. Protein: CASRGGQANYEQYF.

V and J are TRBV27 and TRBJ2-7, with 7 bases lining up with TRBD2. The CDR3 length is 13 residues. CDR1 and CDR2 (germline): MNHEY, SMNVEV (reference sequence). Trimming at V came to 6 bases and at J to 4 bases, leaving 6 bases not matched to a gene. The CDR3 DNA sequence: TGTGCCAGCAGCGCGGGAGAAAGATACGAGCAGTACTTC. Amino acid sequence: CASSAGERYEQYF.

This CDR3 reads CASSLAGTGAGETQYF. The CDR3, as DNA: TGTGCCAGCAGCTTAGCTGGGACAGGGGCGGGGGAGACCCAGTACTTC. The rearrangement joins TRBV5-5 to TRBJ2-5, with 10 bases lining up with TRBD1. J lost 5 bases, V lost 2 bases, and 9 bases had no gene match. The length of the CDR3 is 16 residues. Germline CDR1 reads SGHKS; CDR2 reads YYEKEE (reference sequence).

The chain carries TRBV2 and TRBJ2-7; D unresolved. V shed 4 bases and J shed 6 bases, with 13 bases lying between them. The CDR3 has 13 amino acids. Looked up from germline, CDR1 is SNHLY and CDR2 is FYNNEI. CDR3 nucleotide sequence: TGTGCCAGCAGTGGGCAAGTTTGGGGCGAGCAGTACTTC. This sequence encodes CASSGQVWGEQYF.

The V call is TRBV5-1, the J call TRBJ2-3; D tentatively reads TRBD1 or TRBD2 (6 bases each). Between the trimmed V and J ends, which lost 0 bases and 4 bases, there was a span of 18 bases. The CDR3 has 17 amino acids. The germline CDR1 and CDR2 sequences are SGHRS and YFSETQ. Written as DNA, the CDR3 is TGCGCCAGCAGCTTGGCCCGGGGGCGTCACCTCCCAGATACGCAGTATTTT. Translating it yields CASSLARGRHLPDTQYF.

CDR3: CATSETNNSPLHF. The CDR3 nucleotides read TGTGCCACCAGCGAGACAAATAATTCACCCCTCCACTTT. The rearrangement joins TRBV15 to TRBJ1-6, with unresolved D. Trimming pared 5 bases from V and 5 bases from J, leaving 7 bases between. There are 13 residues in the CDR3. CDR1 is LNHNV and CDR2 is YYDKDF in the germline V gene (reference sequence).

CDR3 in amino acids: CASTGWSSYEQYF. DNA for the CDR3: TGTGCCAGCACCGGGTGGAGCTCCTACGAGCAGTACTTC. V is TRBV2 and J is TRBJ2-7; the D is unclear. Germline V CDR1 and CDR2: SNHLY, FYNNEI. CDR3 length equals 13 residues. The V end was cut by 7 bases, the J end by 0 bases, with 10 bases between.

The chain couples TRBV2 to TRBJ2-2, with 7 bases aligning to TRBD1. CDR1 and CDR2 (germline): SNHLY, FYNNEI. This CDR3 is built from 18 residues. With 10 bases clipped from V and 6 bases from J, the junction kept 23 bases outside the gene matches. CDR3 residues: CATRPLSLGTAGSGELFF. The CDR3 coding sequence is TGTGCCACCAGGCCTTTAAGTCTGGGGACAGCTGGATCCGGGGAGCTGTTTTTT. The full variable domain, completed using reference TRBV2 and TRBJ2-2, is EPEVTQTPSHQVTQMGQEVILRCVPISNHLYFYWYRQILGQKVEFLVSFYNNEISEKSEIFDDQFSVERPDGSNFTLKIRSTKLEDSAMYFCATRPLSLGTAGSGELFFGEGSRLTVL.